A selection of T cell receptor beta chains follows, all from one sample in a study of T-cell reconstitution after alpha-beta-depleted transplantation in children. TCRdb re-called the PCR reads with MiXCR, one entry per CDR3 protein. This sample has 300,000 to 400,000 distinct CDR3 sequences, with about a quarter found just once. The sample here was PBMCs, mostly from graft donor cells, taken 180 days after TCRalphabeta/CD19-depleted stem cell transplant. These TCRs come from a male patient aged 10 to 17 who had a stem cell transplant for acute lymphoblastic leukemia, so the T cells may come from the graft donor. Each CDR3 is given with its conserved first and last residue. The D gene is left open where the match is weak. Clone size is shown for a subset of rows, as once, few, many or a class of expanded clone.

14	TRBD1	TRBV9	.	TRBJ1-6	TGTGCCAGCAGCGTAGGGGACAGAGCCTCACCCCTCCACTTT	CASSVGDRASPLHF
13	.	TRBV29-1	few	TRBJ2-4	TGCAGCGTTGGCACGGGATCCAAAAACATTCAGTACTTC	CSVGTGSKNIQYF
15	.	TRBV7-8	.	TRBJ1-2	TGTGCCACCGTTCTACATGAGGGCTTTAACTATGGCTACACCTTC	CATVLHEGFNYGYTF
15	.	TRBV7-9	few	TRBJ2-3	TGTGCCAGCAGCTTAGGTGGGACCAGCACAGATACGCAGTATTTT	CASSLGGTSTDTQYF
14	.	TRBV5-8	.	TRBJ2-3	TGTGCCAGCAGCTCCGAGCGGGCAACAGATACGCAGTATTTT	CASSSERATDTQYF
16	.	TRBV5-1	.	TRBJ2-7	TGCGCCAGCAGCTTGGTCCCGAGCGGCCCTACCTACGAGCAGTACTTC	CASSLVPSGPTYEQYF
15	TRBD2	TRBV10-2	.	TRBJ2-5	TGCGCCAGCAGTGACCCTAGCGGGAAAAAAGAGACCCAGTACTTC	CASSDPSGKKETQYF
14	.	TRBV5-5	.	TRBJ1-1	TGTGCCAGCAGCCCTGTACCTGTGAACACTGAAGCTTTCTTT	CASSPVPVNTEAFF
18	TRBD1	TRBV9	.	TRBJ2-5	TGTGCCAGCAGCGTAGTTCCCAGTCGGACAGGGCGGTGGGAGACCCAGTACTTC	CASSVVPSRTGRWETQYF
14	.	TRBV6-2/TRBV6-3	once	TRBJ1-2	TGTGCCTCGGGACGGCGTACAGTCCATTATGGCTACACCTTC	CASGRRTVHYGYTF